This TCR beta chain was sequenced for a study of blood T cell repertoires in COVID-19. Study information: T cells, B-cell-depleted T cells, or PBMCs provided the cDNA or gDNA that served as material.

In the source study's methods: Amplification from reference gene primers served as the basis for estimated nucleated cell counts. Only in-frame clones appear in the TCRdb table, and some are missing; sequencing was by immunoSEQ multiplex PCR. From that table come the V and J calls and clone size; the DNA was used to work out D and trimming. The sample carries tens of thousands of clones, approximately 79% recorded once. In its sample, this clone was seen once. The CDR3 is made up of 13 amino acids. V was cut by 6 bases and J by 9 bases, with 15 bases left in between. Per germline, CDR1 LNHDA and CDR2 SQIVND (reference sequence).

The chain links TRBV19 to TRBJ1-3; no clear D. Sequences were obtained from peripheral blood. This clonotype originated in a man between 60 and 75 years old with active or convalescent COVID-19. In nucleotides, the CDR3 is TGTGCCAGTAGCCGTCGGACGAGCGGCACCATATATTTT. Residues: CASSRRTSGTIYF. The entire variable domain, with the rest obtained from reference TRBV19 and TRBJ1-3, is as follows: DGGITQSPKYLFRKEGQNVTLSCEQNLNHDAMYWYRQDPGQGLRLIYYSQIVNDFQKGDIAEGYSVSREKKESFPLTVTSAQKNPTAFYLCASSRRTSGTIYFGEGSWLTVV.